Presented here are 19 T cell receptor beta chains from one specimen sequenced in a study of T cells in Graves' hyperthyroidism and ophthalmopathy. TCR beta CDR3 regions were amplified from RNA transcripts. Initially, a first-round RT-PCR of the TCR CDR3 employed the HTBI primer set. TCRdb re-called the multiplex PCR reads with MiXCR, one entry per CDR3 protein. The sample includes some 600,000 distinct CDR3 sequences, approximately 14% of them seen just once. Sequences were obtained from blood. Receptors were obtained from a woman aged 25-40 years with Graves' hyperthyroidism that later progressed to Graves' ophthalmopathy.

This clonotype has at least ten counts. The rearrangement joins TRBV30 to TRBJ1-2; maybe TRBD1 (6 bases). This CDR3 region has 14 residues. Between the trimmed V and J ends, which lost 0 bases and 2 bases, there was a span of 10 bases. Per the germline V gene, CDR1 is GTSNPN and CDR2 is SVGIG (reference sequence). The CDR3 coding sequence is TGTGCCTGGAGTGTCCAGGACAGAAACTATGGCTACACCTTC. Translated, it gives CAWSVQDRNYGYTF. The full variable domain, in which reference TRBV30 and TRBJ1-2 provide the parts outside the CDR3, is SQTIHQWPATLVQPVGSPLSLECTVEGTSNPNLYWYRQAAGRGLQLLFYSVGIGQISSEVPQNLSASRPQDRQFILSSKKLLLSDSGFYLCAWSVQDRNYGYTFGSGTRLTVV.

The V gene is TRBV5-1, the J gene TRBJ1-4; D is possibly TRBD1 (6 bases). This CDR3 spans 16 amino acids. V was cut by 3 bases and J by 1 base, with 13 bases left in between. The germline CDR1 and CDR2 sequences are SGHRS and YFSETQ. CDR3 amino acids: CASSSQGGETNEKLFF. The CDR3 DNA is TGCGCCAGCAGCTCACAGGGAGGGGAAACTAATGAAAAACTGTTTTTT.

In regard to this clonotype: One base away lies a much larger clone, so this may be a sequencing read error. The chain recombines TRBV29-1 with TRBJ1-3, with D unclear. The CDR3 is made up of 13 amino acids. With 6 bases removed from V and 0 bases from J, the gap between germline ends came to 9 bases. Germline V gene data show CDR1 as SQVTM and CDR2 as ANQGSEA. This CDR3 reads CSVRARSGNTIYF. Written as DNA, the CDR3 is TGCAGCGTCAGAGCCCGCTCTGGAAACACCATATATTTT.

This clonotype turned up a few times. The J gene is TRBJ2-1, the V gene TRBV5-6; a weak D match, TRBD2 (6 bases). The CDR3 consists of 17 residues. V lost 0 bases and J 8 bases, leaving 21 bases between the germline ends. Germline V CDR1 and CDR2: SGHDT, YYEEEE. Here the CDR3 reads CASSLAYSSALGDEQFF. Here the CDR3 DNA reads TGTGCCAGCAGCTTGGCCTATTCTAGCGCGTTGGGGGATGAGCAGTTCTTC. Full variable domain (remainder filled in from reference TRBV5-6 and TRBJ2-1): DAGVTQSPTHLIKTRGQQVTLRCSPKSGHDTVSWYQQALGQGPQFIFQYYEEEERQRGNFPDRFSGHQFPNYSSELNVNALLLGDSALYLCASSLAYSSALGDEQFFGPGTRLTVL.

This clonotype was seen ten or more times. This chain joins TRBV7-3 and TRBJ2-7, with 8 bases aligning to TRBD2. J lost 4 bases, V lost 5 bases, and 7 bases had no gene match. Germline lookup yields CDR1 SGHTA and CDR2 FQGTGA. This CDR3 region has 14 residues. CDR3 protein: CASSPGAGAYEQYF. CDR3 sequence (DNA): TGTGCCAGCAGCCCCGGAGCGGGAGCGTACGAGCAGTACTTC.

This clonotype occurred many times. V and J are TRBV28 and TRBJ1-2; a weak D match, TRBD1 (5 bases). CDR3 length equals 12 residues. Germline V lookup: CDR1 MDHEN, CDR2 SYDVKM. V dropped 9 bases and J dropped 4 bases, with 12 bases sitting between them. In DNA form, the CDR3 reads TGTGCCAGTGACAGTTACGGCTATGGCTACACCTTC. This encodes CASDSYGYGYTF.

This chain uses TRBV5-4 with TRBJ2-5; possibly TRBD1 for D (8 bases). The ends were cut back, 5 bases at V and 6 bases at J, with 17 bases in the middle. CDR3 length: 14 amino acids. CDR1 and CDR2 (germline): SGHNT, YYREEE (reference sequence). CDR3: CASSLGQGGKTQYF. The CDR3 nucleotides read TGTGCCAGCAGTCTAGGACAGGGAGGGAAGACCCAGTACTTC.

The chain employs TRBV20-1 and TRBJ2-1; TRBD2 matches 12 bases. The CDR3 totals 14 residues. Germline loops: CDR1 DFQATT, CDR2 SNEGSKA (reference sequence). The ends lost 5 bases at V and 10 bases at J; junction bases unmatched: 9. This CDR3 is CSAGLAGGPREQFF. The CDR3 coding sequence is TGCAGTGCTGGTCTAGCGGGGGGGCCACGAGAGCAGTTCTTC.

This clonotype was seen ten or more times. The J gene is TRBJ1-2, the V gene TRBV2; D unresolved. The CDR3 has 13 amino acids. The germline gives CDR1 SNHLY, CDR2 FYNNEI. Trimming removed 8 bases from V and 8 bases from J, with 18 bases in between. The CDR3 is CASSPTQSEGYTF. CDR3 nucleotide sequence: TGTGCCAGCTCACCGACACAATCAGAAGGCTACACCTTC.

This clonotype was observed many times. The chain combines TRBV5-6 with TRBJ2-1, with no clear D. Trimming left V 0 bases short and J 6 bases short, with 7 bases between. Per germline, CDR1 SGHDT and CDR2 YYEEEE. The CDR3 sequence is 13 residues long. The CDR3 DNA sequence: TGTGCCAGCAGCTTGGCATTCCCCAATGAGCAGTTCTTC. It is translated as CASSLAFPNEQFF.

This clonotype showed up many times. The genes are TRBV15 and TRBJ2-5; D not certain. The length of the CDR3 is 14 residues. Deletions cut 0 bases from V and 4 bases from J, with 9 bases between. CDR1 and CDR2 (germline): LNHNV, YYDKDF (reference sequence). The CDR3 loop is CATSRDRAIETQYF. As DNA, the CDR3 is TGTGCCACCAGCAGAGATAGGGCCATAGAGACCCAGTACTTC.

The V call is TRBV20-1, the J call TRBJ2-7, with TRBD2 matching over 7 bases. The germline gives CDR1 DFQATT, CDR2 SNEGSKA (reference sequence). This CDR3 spans 13 amino acids. With 7 bases clipped from V and 5 bases from J, the junction kept 11 bases outside the gene matches. The CDR3 region is CSVRLRENNEQYF. Written as DNA, the CDR3 is TGCAGTGTCCGACTGCGGGAGAACAACGAGCAGTACTTC.

The genes are TRBV5-6 and TRBJ2-7; D may correspond to TRBD1 or TRBD2 (5 bases each). CDR1 and CDR2 from the germline V gene are SGHDT and YYEEEE. V gave up 4 bases and J gave up 0 bases, with 20 bases separating them. This CDR3 spans 17 amino acids. The CDR3 sequence: CASSPRALGPISYEQYF. The CDR3 coding sequence is TGTGCCAGCAGCCCCCGGGCGTTGGGACCTATCTCCTACGAGCAGTACTTC.

V usage is TRBV5-6 and J usage is TRBJ1-1; no reliable D call. The CDR3 contains 15 residues. V was trimmed by 0 bases and J by 1 base, leaving 10 bases between them. Looked up from germline, CDR1 is SGHDT and CDR2 is YYEEEE. The CDR3 nucleotides are TGTGCCAGCAGCTTGGAAGTAGCGAAGAACACTGAAGCTTTCTTT. It translates to CASSLEVAKNTEAFF.

As to this clonotype: Because the CDR3 is missing its conserved closing phenylalanine or tryptophan, this is likely a read error. V and J are TRBV12-3 or TRBV12-4 and TRBJ2-2; 8 bases agree with TRBD2. With V trimmed by 7 bases and J by 4 bases, 8 bases remained unmatched. The CDR3 runs to 15 residues. CDR3 sequence: CASILSGSGTGELFL. In DNA form, the CDR3 reads TGTGCCAGCATTCTAAGCGGGAGCGGCACCGGGGAGCTGTTTTTA.

This clonotype has a handful of counts. V usage is TRBV10-3 and J usage is TRBJ1-5; TRBD1 agrees at 8 bases. Unmatched junction bases numbered 11, after V lost 0 bases and J lost 7 bases. There are 17 residues in the CDR3. Germline CDR1 is ENHRY and CDR2 is SYGVKD. The CDR3 loop reads CAISESRGQGGEQPQHF. CDR3 DNA: TGTGCCATCAGTGAGTCGAGAGGACAGGGAGGAGAGCAGCCCCAGCATTTT.

The chain carries TRBV6-1 and TRBJ2-3, with 7 bases matching TRBD1. This CDR3 is 13 amino acids long. The trim removed 11 bases at V and 3 bases at J, leaving 8 bases unmatched. Germline V gene sequence: CDR1 MNHNS, CDR2 SASEGT. The CDR3 DNA follows: TGTGCCGGAAGACAGGGACCAACAGATACGCAGTATTTT. Its protein product is CAGRQGPTDTQYF.

At least ten counts were recorded for this clonotype. The V gene is TRBV6-1, the J gene TRBJ1-3, with TRBD1 as a possible D gene (5 bases). This CDR3 is built from 15 residues. Trimming cost V 7 bases and J 2 bases, with 15 bases left between them. Looked up from germline, CDR1 is MNHNS and CDR2 is SASEGT. The CDR3 spells CASKGEAAPGNTIYF. The DNA for the CDR3 is TGTGCCAGCAAAGGGGAGGCCGCCCCTGGAAACACCATATATTTT.

This clonotype was counted ten times or more. The J gene is TRBJ1-5, the V gene TRBV7-2; D gene unclear. Trimming took 5 bases from V and 3 from J, leaving 17 bases between them. The CDR3 has 16 residues. In germline, CDR1 is SGHTA, CDR2 FQGNSA. The CDR3 loop reads CASSRAGGQPNQPQHF. Written as DNA, the CDR3 is TGTGCCAGCAGCCGAGCGGGAGGCCAGCCCAATCAGCCCCAGCATTTT.